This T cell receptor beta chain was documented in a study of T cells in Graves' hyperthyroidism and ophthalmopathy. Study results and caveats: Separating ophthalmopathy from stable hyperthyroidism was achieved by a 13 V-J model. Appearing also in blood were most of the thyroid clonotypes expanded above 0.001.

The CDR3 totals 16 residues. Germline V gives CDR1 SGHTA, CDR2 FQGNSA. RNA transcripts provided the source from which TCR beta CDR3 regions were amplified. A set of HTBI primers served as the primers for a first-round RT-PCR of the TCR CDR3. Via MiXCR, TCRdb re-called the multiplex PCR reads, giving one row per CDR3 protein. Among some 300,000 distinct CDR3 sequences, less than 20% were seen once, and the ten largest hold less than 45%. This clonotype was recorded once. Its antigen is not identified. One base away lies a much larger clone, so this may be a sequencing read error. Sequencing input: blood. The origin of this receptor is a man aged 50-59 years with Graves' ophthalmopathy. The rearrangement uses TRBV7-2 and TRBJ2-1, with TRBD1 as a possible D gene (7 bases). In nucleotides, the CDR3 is TGTGCCAGCAGCTTATGGGGCGGCAGGGGGGACAATGAGCAGCTCTTC. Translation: CASSLWGGRGDNEQLF.